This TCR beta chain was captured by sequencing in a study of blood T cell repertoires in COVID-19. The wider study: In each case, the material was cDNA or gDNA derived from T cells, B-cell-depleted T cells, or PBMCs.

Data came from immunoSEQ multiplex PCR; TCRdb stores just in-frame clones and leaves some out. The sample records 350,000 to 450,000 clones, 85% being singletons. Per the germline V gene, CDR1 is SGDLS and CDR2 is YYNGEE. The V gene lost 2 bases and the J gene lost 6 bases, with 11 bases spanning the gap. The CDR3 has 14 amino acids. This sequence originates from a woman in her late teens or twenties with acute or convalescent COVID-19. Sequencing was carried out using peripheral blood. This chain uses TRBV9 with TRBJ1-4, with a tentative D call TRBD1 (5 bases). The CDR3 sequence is CASSVGSRDEKLFF. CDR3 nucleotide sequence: TGTGCCAGCAGCGTGGGCAGCAGGGATGAAAAACTGTTTTTT.